A selection of T cell receptor beta chains follows, all from one sample in a study of T-cell memory formation after mild COVID-19. One entry per CDR3 protein results from TCRdb running MiXCR on the 5' RACE reads. The profile covers over 120,000 distinct CDR3 sequences, with 20% to 25% appearing a single time and approximately 25% taken by the ten largest. The sequenced sample consisted of PBMCs or a T cell subset sorted from them (not recorded which). All receptors derive from an adult woman who had mild COVID-19 (a few samples of this study predate the infection). Cell type and time point are not known. Each CDR3 is given with its conserved first and last residue. The D gene is left open where the match is weak. Expanded clones get a size class; other rows say once, few or many, or leave the size out.

TRBJ1-1 TRBV7-9 - few CASSPPEGRRTLEAFF TGTGCCAGCAGCCCCCCTGAGGGGCGAAGAACACTGGAAGCTTTCTTT
TRBJ2-7 TRBV20-1 - - CSALDKSSYEQYF TGCAGTGCCCTGGACAAGAGCTCCTACGAGCAGTACTTC
TRBJ2-6 TRBV7-9 - few CASSGRQNSGANVLTF TGTGCCAGCAGCGGACGACAGAACTCTGGGGCCAACGTCCTGACTTTC
TRBJ2-1 TRBV20-1 TRBD2 - CSARGSGEGLPNEQFF TGCAGTGCTAGGGGGAGTGGGGAGGGCCTACCCAATGAGCAGTTCTTC
TRBJ1-2 TRBV10-2 TRBD1 few CASSESLLGQGARSYGYTF TGCGCCAGCAGTGAGTCACTATTGGGACAGGGGGCGCGATCCTATGGCTACACCTTC
TRBJ2-7 TRBV7-6 TRBD1 few CASSRDRGWDEQYF TGTGCCAGCAGCCGCGACAGGGGTTGGGACGAGCAGTACTTC
TRBJ2-7 TRBV14 - - CASSPLDEKIEYEQYF TGTGCCAGCAGCCCCCTCGACGAGAAGATCGAGTACGAGCAGTACTTC
TRBJ2-7 TRBV4-3 - few CASSQDLGPSYEQYF TGCGCCAGCAGCCAAGATCTAGGTCCTTCCTACGAGCAGTACTTC
TRBJ2-7 TRBV4-1 - few CASSQQRTYEQYF TGCGCCAGCAGCCAGCAGCGCACCTACGAGCAGTACTTC
TRBJ1-1 TRBV12-3/TRBV12-4 - - CASSLQGNTEAFF TGTGCCAGCAGTTTACAGGGGAACACTGAAGCTTTCTTT
TRBJ2-1 TRBV12-3/TRBV12-4 TRBD2 - CASSPTSYSYNEQFF TGTGCCAGCAGCCCGACTAGCTATTCCTACAATGAGCAGTTCTTC
TRBJ2-3 TRBV7-9 - - CASSPNPGGLGTDTQYF TGTGCCAGCAGCCCAAATCCCGGGGGGCTGGGCACAGATACGCAGTATTTT
TRBJ2-7 TRBV12-3/TRBV12-4 - few CASSMDGYEQYF TGTGCCAGCAGTATGGACGGCTACGAGCAGTACTTC
TRBJ1-1 TRBV4-1 - - CASSQDPGRMNTEAFF TGCGCCAGCAGCCAAGACCCGGGACGGATGAACACTGAAGCTTTCTTT
TRBJ1-1 TRBV9 - once CASAQSGAGTEAFF TGTGCCAGCGCACAGTCGGGGGCGGGCACTGAAGCTTTCTTT
TRBJ1-3 TRBV29-1 TRBD1 - CSVATGGSGNTIYF TGCAGCGTTGCCACAGGGGGCTCTGGAAACACCATATATTTT
TRBJ1-1 TRBV12-1 - - CASSSTRGTGAVNTEAFF TGTGCCAGCAGCTCCACCCGAGGGACAGGGGCTGTGAACACTGAAGCTTTCTTT
TRBJ2-7 TRBV24-1 - - CATPDWPYEQYF TGTGCCACCCCGGACTGGCCCTACGAGCAGTACTTC
TRBJ2-2 TRBV6-4 - - CASSDYVDGELFF TGTGCCAGCAGTGACTATGTGGACGGGGAGCTGTTTTTT
TRBJ2-4 TRBV12-3/TRBV12-4 - few CASRSSREDIQYF TGTGCCAGCAGATCCTCCAGGGAGGACATTCAGTACTTC
TRBJ2-1 TRBV5-1 - - CASTNRDGHNEQFF TGCGCCAGCACCAACCGGGACGGGCACAATGAGCAGTTCTTC
TRBJ2-2 TRBV9 TRBD2 - CASSRSGGPGELFF TGTGCCAGCAGTCGATCGGGAGGGCCCGGGGAGCTGTTTTTT
TRBJ1-2 TRBV6-5 TRBD1 few CASSHGTGAYGYTF TGTGCCAGCAGTCACGGGACAGGGGCATATGGCTACACCTTC
TRBJ2-3 TRBV20-1 TRBD2 few CSARDHASGMIDTQYF TGCAGTGCTAGAGATCACGCTAGCGGTATGATAGATACGCAGTATTTT
TRBJ2-7 TRBV5-1 - few CASSLARVDEQYF TGCGCCAGCAGCTTGGCCCGGGTTGACGAGCAGTACTTC
TRBJ1-1 TRBV2 - - CASRETENTEAFF TGTGCCAGCAGAGAGACAGAGAACACTGAAGCTTTCTTT
TRBJ2-1 TRBV12-3/TRBV12-4 - - CASGWGGDEQFF TGTGCCAGCGGCTGGGGGGGCGATGAGCAGTTCTTC
TRBJ2-3 TRBV4-1 - few CASSHGTPPDTQYF TGCGCCAGCAGCCATGGAACCCCCCCAGATACGCAGTATTTT
TRBJ2-5 TRBV12-5 - - CASASLPDNSEETQYF TGTGCTAGTGCCTCATTACCCGACAACTCGGAGGAGACCCAGTACTTC
TRBJ2-7 TRBV4-1 TRBD2 - CASSLGASGLSYEQYF TGCGCCAGCAGCCTAGGGGCTAGCGGGCTATCCTACGAGCAGTACTTC
TRBJ2-1 TRBV7-9 - few CASSPTASDEQFF TGTGCCAGCAGCCCTACGGCCAGTGATGAGCAGTTCTTC
TRBJ2-5 TRBV2 - - CASSEWSETQYF TGTGCCAGCAGTGAATGGTCGGAGACCCAGTACTTC
TRBJ1-1 TRBV29-1 TRBD1 few CSVYGQGTEAFF TGCAGCGTCTACGGACAGGGAACTGAAGCTTTCTTT
TRBJ1-1 TRBV5-1 - few CASSLTGLTEAFF TGCGCCAGCAGCCTGACAGGACTCACTGAAGCTTTCTTT
TRBJ1-2 TRBV15 - - CATSRERGVRGYTF TGTGCCACCAGCAGAGAGAGGGGGGTACGAGGCTACACCTTC
TRBJ2-7 TRBV5-1 - few CASSERGPLYEQYF TGCGCCAGCAGCGAGAGGGGACCACTCTACGAGCAGTACTTC
TRBJ2-1 TRBV20-1 TRBD2 few CSAASWSGRPNEQFF TGCAGTGCTGCCTCATGGAGCGGGAGGCCCAATGAGCAGTTCTTC
TRBJ2-4 TRBV15 - - CATSRDWADRTQYF TGTGCCACCAGCAGAGATTGGGCAGACCGTACTCAGTACTTC
TRBJ1-1 TRBV7-9 - few CASSSEYTEAFF TGTGCCAGCAGCTCAGAGTACACTGAAGCTTTCTTT
TRBJ2-1 TRBV9 - - CASSVAKETYNEQFF TGTGCCAGCAGCGTAGCTAAGGAGACGTACAATGAGCAGTTCTTC
TRBJ2-7 TRBV6-6 - - CASSADRGLPYEQYF TGTGCCAGCAGCGCAGATCGGGGGCTCCCTTACGAGCAGTACTTC
TRBJ1-2 TRBV27 TRBD1 - CASRFTGAEGYTF TGTGCCAGCAGGTTCACAGGGGCTGAAGGCTACACCTTC
TRBJ2-7 TRBV19 TRBD2 few CASSMALAGDEQYF TGTGCCAGTAGTATGGCACTAGCGGGAGACGAGCAGTACTTC
TRBJ1-1 TRBV4-2 - - CASSQDWGGTEAFF TGTGCCAGCAGCCAAGATTGGGGGGGCACTGAAGCTTTCTTT
TRBJ2-1 TRBV6-1 - - CASSDTRREQFF TGTGCCAGCAGTGATACTCGGAGGGAGCAGTTCTTC
TRBJ1-1 TRBV5-1 - many CASSLGSQGNTEAFF TGCGCCAGCAGCTTGGGATCTCAGGGGAACACTGAAGCTTTCTTT
TRBJ1-2 TRBV12-3/TRBV12-4 TRBD1 - CASSDREGVGGYTF TGTGCCAGCAGTGACAGGGAAGGTGTTGGTGGCTACACCTTC
TRBJ1-1 TRBV15 TRBD1 - CATSTGGASYLNTEAFF TGTGCCACCAGCACAGGGGGGGCCTCTTATTTGAACACTGAAGCTTTCTTT
TRBJ1-2 TRBV7-2 - - CASSSIGRNGYTF TGTGCCAGCAGCTCCATTGGCAGGAATGGCTACACCTTC
TRBJ1-1 TRBV7-8 - few CASSSRGVTGRITEAFF TGTGCCAGCAGCTCGCGAGGGGTAACCGGACGAATCACTGAAGCTTTCTTT
TRBJ2-1 TRBV12-3/TRBV12-4 - few CASSALGVGGNEQFF TGTGCCAGCAGTGCCTTGGGAGTAGGCGGCAATGAGCAGTTCTTC
TRBJ2-7 TRBV25-1 - - CASTGQRTYEQYF TGTGCCAGCACCGGACAGAGGACCTACGAGCAGTACTTC
TRBJ1-1 TRBV3-1 - - CASTTGFMNTEAFF TGTGCCAGCACCACAGGGTTCATGAACACTGAAGCTTTCTTT
TRBJ2-1 TRBV12-3/TRBV12-4 - - CASSPPSIHEQFF TGTGCCAGCAGTCCCCCGAGTATCCATGAGCAGTTCTTC
TRBJ2-7 TRBV15 - many CATSTALRGGSYEQYF TGTGCCACCAGCACCGCCTTGAGGGGCGGCTCCTACGAGCAGTACTTC
TRBJ1-2 TRBV12-3/TRBV12-4 - once CASSSLGYRMSYTF TGTGCCAGCAGTTCCTTGGGCTACCGAATGAGTTACACCTTC
TRBJ1-1 TRBV20-1 TRBD1 few CSVDRDTEAFF TGCAGTGTAGACAGGGACACTGAAGCTTTCTTT
TRBJ1-1 TRBV4-3 - - CASSQRGRGPGRAFF TGCGCCAGCAGCCAACGCGGAAGGGGCCCTGGGAGGGCTTTCTTT
TRBJ2-5 TRBV24-1 - few CATSERERTQYF TGTGCCACCAGTGAAAGGGAAAGGACCCAGTACTTC